These T cell receptor beta chains were read from a single sample in a study of glioma-infiltrating T cells. TCRdb reprocessed the multiplex PCR reads via MiXCR and lists one record per CDR3 protein. The sample yields fewer than 200,000 distinct CDR3 sequences, about 32% seen once. Sequencing was carried out using glioma tissue, nonneoplastic brain tissue, or PBMCs (not recorded which). The receptors here all came from a human donor with low-grade glioma or glioblastoma, undergoing nonglioma brain surgery, or in good health (not recorded which). The CDR3 runs from the conserved cysteine through the conserved F or W. Each record gives: J gene, D gene, V gene, clone size, CDR3 protein, CDR3 DNA. A D gene is named only where the DNA matches it firmly. Size is omitted from some rows. Given values are once, few, many or a class for expanded clones.

>TRBJ2-7|.|TRBV27|.
CASSSRVRQDPLEQYF
TGTGCCAGCAGTTCCAGGGTACGCCAAGATCCCCTGGAGCAGTACTTC
>TRBJ2-1|.|TRBV11-1|.
CASSLPPTYEQFF
TGTGCCAGCAGCTTACCTCCCACCTACGAGCAGTTCTTC
>TRBJ2-5|.|TRBV7-2|many
CASSRERGETQYF
TGTGCCAGCAGCCGCGAGAGAGGCGAGACCCAGTACTTC
>TRBJ2-7|.|TRBV27|.
CASSLRASVSEEQYF
TGTGCCAGCAGCCTCCGGGCTAGCGTGAGTGAAGAGCAGTACTTC
>TRBJ2-1|TRBD2|TRBV11-1|few
CASSYESGGSYNEQFF
TGTGCCAGCAGCTACGAGAGCGGGGGATCCTACAATGAGCAGTTCTTC
>TRBJ1-1|.|TRBV27|many
CASTPVGRPNTEAFF
TGTGCCAGCACCCCAGTAGGCAGGCCGAACACTGAAGCTTTCTTT
>TRBJ1-1|TRBD1|TRBV27|many
CASSPWTGQNTEAFF
TGTGCCAGCAGTCCTTGGACAGGGCAAAACACTGAAGCTTTCTTT
>TRBJ2-1|.|TRBV20-1|many
CSASGLSYNEQFF
TGCAGTGCTAGTGGGCTTTCCTACAATGAGCAGTTCTTC
>TRBJ2-7|.|TRBV2|.
CASRSAPPGAYEQYF
TGTGCCAGCAGATCCGCCCCACCCGGAGCTTACGAGCAGTACTTC
>TRBJ2-7|.|TRBV7-3|few
CASSLTSTGTTYEQYF
TGTGCCAGCAGCTTAACCTCAACCGGGACAACCTACGAGCAGTACTTC
>TRBJ2-7|TRBD2|TRBV27|many
CASSPGLAGYKQYF
TGTGCCAGCAGTCCGGGACTAGCGGGATATAAGCAGTACTTC
>TRBJ1-5|.|TRBV27|many
CASSSADRMDQPQHF
TGTGCCAGCAGTTCGGCTGACAGGATGGATCAGCCCCAGCATTTT
>TRBJ2-1|.|TRBV29-1|many
CSVAGGEAGVGNEQFF
TGCAGCGTTGCGGGCGGAGAAGCAGGGGTCGGCAATGAGCAGTTCTTC
>TRBJ1-2|.|TRBV27|many
CASSLAGRSHGYTF
TGTGCCAGCAGTTTAGCGGGACGGTCACACGGCTACACCTTC
>TRBJ2-5|.|TRBV12-3/TRBV12-4|.
CASSQQGLEETQYF
TGTGCCAGCAGTCAACAGGGCTTGGAAGAGACCCAGTACTTC
>TRBJ2-7|TRBD1|TRBV6-2/TRBV6-3|many
CASLYGGQGSYEQYF
TGTGCCAGCCTCTATGGAGGACAGGGTTCCTACGAGCAGTACTTC
>TRBJ2-2|TRBD2|TRBV7-2|many
CASKLAGSTGELFF
TGTGCCAGCAAATTAGCGGGTAGCACCGGGGAGCTGTTTTTT
>TRBJ2-5|TRBD2|TRBV2|.
CASSPGVAGSITQYF
TGTGCCAGCAGCCCCGGGGTAGCGGGGTCCATTACCCAGTACTTC
>TRBJ2-3|.|TRBV5-5|once
CASSSVTASTDTQYF
TGTGCCAGCAGCTCCGTAACAGCGAGCACAGATACGCAGTATTTT
>TRBJ2-3|.|TRBV7-2|many
CASSLQGLADTQYF
TGTGCCAGCAGCCTCCAGGGGTTAGCAGATACGCAGTATTTT
>TRBJ2-7|.|TRBV28|few
CASSLTLGGSYEQYF
TGTGCCAGCAGCCTCACTCTCGGAGGATCCTACGAGCAGTACTTC
>TRBJ2-7|.|TRBV6-5|many
CASSYSRVMSAYEQYF
TGTGCCAGCAGTTACTCCAGGGTAATGTCCGCCTACGAGCAGTACTTC
>TRBJ2-7|TRBD2|TRBV6-2/TRBV6-3|many
CASIHGTSGSGEYEQYF
TGTGCCAGCATCCACGGGACTAGCGGGAGTGGCGAATACGAGCAGTACTTC
>TRBJ1-3|TRBD1|TRBV7-2|few
CASSLLGGPSSGNTIYF
TGTGCCAGCAGCTTATTAGGGGGCCCGAGCTCTGGAAACACCATATATTTT
>TRBJ2-1|.|TRBV20-1|many
CSARDRETGGGYNEQFF
TGCAGTGCTAGGGACAGGGAAACGGGAGGGGGGTACAATGAGCAGTTCTTC
>TRBJ2-5|TRBD1|TRBV6-2/TRBV6-3|medium-sized
CASRGGQFQETQYF
TGTGCCAGCAGAGGGGGACAGTTCCAAGAGACCCAGTACTTC
>TRBJ1-6|.|TRBV27|many
CASSLSWQQPLHF
TGTGCCAGCAGTTTATCATGGCAGCAACCCCTCCACTTT
>TRBJ1-5|.|TRBV19|many
CASSTMLESNQPQHF
TGTGCCAGTAGTACGATGTTGGAGAGCAATCAGCCCCAGCATTTT
>TRBJ1-5|.|TRBV4-1|many
CASSQDGRGLHQPQHF
TGCGCCAGCAGCCAAGATGGTAGAGGACTTCATCAGCCCCAGCATTTT
>TRBJ2-3|.|TRBV4-2|many
CASSPDTQYF
TGTGCCAGCAGCCCAGATACGCAGTATTTT
>TRBJ2-1|.|TRBV6-1|many
CASSAREGEQFF
TGTGCCAGCAGTGCCAGAGAGGGTGAGCAGTTCTTC
>TRBJ1-3|.|TRBV4-3|many
CASSQEAWMKGSAGNTIYF
TGCGCCAGCAGCCAAGAGGCGTGGATGAAGGGGTCGGCCGGAAACACCATATATTTT
>TRBJ2-7|.|TRBV19|few
CASSIRARESYEQYF
TGTGCCAGTAGTATTCGGGCCCGGGAATCCTACGAGCAGTACTTC
>TRBJ2-1|.|TRBV5-1|few
CASSGAGNEQFF
TGCGCCAGCAGCGGGGCGGGCAATGAGCAGTTCTTC
>TRBJ1-5|TRBD1|TRBV7-9|many
CASSEGTGIRQPQHF
TGTGCCAGCAGCGAAGGGACAGGGATCCGTCAGCCCCAGCATTTT
>TRBJ1-2|.|TRBV6-1|many
CASRGQIQANYGYTF
TGTGCCAGCAGGGGTCAGATACAAGCTAACTATGGCTACACCTTC
>TRBJ2-1|.|TRBV6-1|few
CASRSTGASEQSF
TGTGCCAGCAGATCAACAGGTGCGAGTGAACAGTCCTTC
>TRBJ2-5|TRBD1|TRBV7-3|many
CASSLSGTDTETQYF
TGTGCCAGCAGCTTATCAGGGACAGATACGGAGACCCAGTACTTC
>TRBJ2-1|.|TRBV6-1|many
CASRDNYNEQFF
TGTGCCAGCAGAGACAACTACAATGAGCAGTTCTTC
>TRBJ1-2|.|TRBV19|few
CASSTLGRNTYGYTF
TGTGCCAGTAGTACCCTAGGACGGAACACCTATGGCTACACCTTC
>TRBJ2-3|.|TRBV7-9|many
CASSLERVTDTQYF
TGTGCCAGCAGCTTGGAGCGGGTCACAGATACGCAGTATTTT